Below, one T cell receptor (beta chain) is given with its context. Its matching antigen is unknown. Additional DNA sequences in this sample encode the identical CDR3. The sample originates from a study of shared clonotypes between healthy human individuals. General study points: It was anticipated that sequencing depth would influence how many clonotypes donors shared.

CD8 cells classed as naive were CD45RO-negative and positively selected for CCR7, excluding terminally differentiated effector memory CD45RA+ cells. This CDR3 contains 13 residues. Trimming pared 5 bases from V and 5 bases from J, leaving 12 bases between. Germline V gene sequence: CDR1 SEHNR, CDR2 FQNEAQ (reference sequence). Here immunoSEQ multiplex PCR was the method, and the copy in TCRdb shows in-frame clones only, minus some. Among 1.5 million to 2.5 million clones listed, roughly 95% were seen once. This sequence was found in a man between 18 and 35 years old in good health. Sequenced material: naive CD8+ T cells sorted from blood. J is TRBJ2-5 and V is TRBV7-9; perhaps TRBD2 as D (6 bases). The CDR3 loop is CASSPAGRETQYF. The DNA of the CDR3 is TGTGCCAGCAGCCCGGCAGGGAGGGAGACCCAGTACTTC.